The rows below give T cell receptor beta chains drawn from one sample of a study of beta chain features in type 1 diabetes. The data were produced by immunoSEQ multiplex PCR, yet TCRdb's version contains in-frame clones alone and is incomplete. This repertoire shows around 250,000 clones, around 68% found once; its top ten account for around 0.05%. The sample comprised naive CD4+ T cells from blood. The receptors were sampled from a man under 40 in good health. CDR3s include the opening cysteine and the closing phenylalanine or tryptophan. Fields, in order: J gene, V gene, clone size, D gene, CDR3 DNA, CDR3 protein. The D gene is left open where the match is weak. Rows may omit the clone size; those that give it use once, few, many or a size class.

j_gene: TRBJ2-1; v_gene: TRBV9; abundance: NA; d_gene: NA; CDR3nt: TGTGCCAGCAGCGTAGGGAGAGGGACCTACAATGAGCAGTTCTTC; CDR3aa: CASSVGRGTYNEQFF
j_gene: TRBJ2-6; v_gene: TRBV27; abundance: NA; d_gene: NA; CDR3nt: TGTGCCAGCAGGCTGGCAGCTGGGGCCAACGTCCTGACTTTC; CDR3aa: CASRLAAGANVLTF
j_gene: TRBJ2-1; v_gene: TRBV4-3; abundance: once; d_gene: TRBD2; CDR3nt: TGCGCCAGCAGCACAACCCTAGCGGGAGTGGCCTACAATGAGCAGTTCTTC; CDR3aa: CASSTTLAGVAYNEQFF
j_gene: TRBJ1-2; v_gene: TRBV7-9; abundance: NA; d_gene: NA; CDR3nt: TGTGCCAGCAGCCCCATGGGAGCGAGTGGCTACACCTTC; CDR3aa: CASSPMGASGYTF
j_gene: TRBJ2-2; v_gene: TRBV30; abundance: NA; d_gene: NA; CDR3nt: TGTGCCTGGAGCTCACAGGGGAACACCGGGGAGCTGTTTTTT; CDR3aa: CAWSSQGNTGELFF
j_gene: TRBJ1-1; v_gene: TRBV14; abundance: NA; d_gene: NA; CDR3nt: TGTGCCAGCAGCCTTCGGGACGGGAACACTGAAGCTTTCTTT; CDR3aa: CASSLRDGNTEAFF
j_gene: TRBJ2-1; v_gene: TRBV11-2; abundance: NA; d_gene: NA; CDR3nt: TGTGCCAGCAGCACTAGCTACAATGAGCAGTTCTTC; CDR3aa: CASSTSYNEQFF
j_gene: TRBJ2-2; v_gene: TRBV10-3; abundance: NA; d_gene: NA; CDR3nt: TGTGCCATCAGCGGACCGAACACCGGGGAGCTGTTTTTT; CDR3aa: CAISGPNTGELFF
j_gene: TRBJ1-2; v_gene: TRBV29-1; abundance: NA; d_gene: TRBD1; CDR3nt: TGCAGCGTCGTCCGACAGGGGGCCGGCTATGGCTACACCTTC; CDR3aa: CSVVRQGAGYGYTF
j_gene: TRBJ2-3; v_gene: TRBV29-1; abundance: NA; d_gene: NA; CDR3nt: TGCAGCGTTGCAGGGCAAGCTACAGATACGCAGTATTTT; CDR3aa: CSVAGQATDTQYF
j_gene: TRBJ2-3; v_gene: TRBV5-1; abundance: once; d_gene: NA; CDR3nt: TGCGCCAGCTCCCTAGGGGGGCCGAGAGATACGCAGTATTTT; CDR3aa: CASSLGGPRDTQYF
j_gene: TRBJ1-2; v_gene: TRBV30; abundance: NA; d_gene: NA; CDR3nt: TGTGCCTGGAGCGCCCAGATTCGCAGGGGTGGCTACACCTTC; CDR3aa: CAWSAQIRRGGYTF
j_gene: TRBJ2-1; v_gene: TRBV30; abundance: NA; d_gene: TRBD2; CDR3nt: TGTGCCTGGAGAGGCGGGGGGAGCTCCTACAATGAGCAGTTCTTC; CDR3aa: CAWRGGGSSYNEQFF
j_gene: TRBJ2-1; v_gene: TRBV15; abundance: NA; d_gene: NA; CDR3nt: TGTGCCACCAGCAGAGATGCGGGACTCGCGTACAATGAGCAGTTCTTC; CDR3aa: CATSRDAGLAYNEQFF
j_gene: TRBJ2-1; v_gene: TRBV13; abundance: few; d_gene: NA; CDR3nt: TGTGCCAGCAGCTTAGGAGGGGATCGGTACAATGAGCAGTTCTTC; CDR3aa: CASSLGGDRYNEQFF
j_gene: TRBJ2-3; v_gene: TRBV29-1; abundance: NA; d_gene: TRBD1; CDR3nt: TGCAGCGTGGGGGACAGGAGCACAGATACGCAGTATTTT; CDR3aa: CSVGDRSTDTQYF
j_gene: TRBJ2-1; v_gene: TRBV7-9; abundance: few; d_gene: NA; CDR3nt: TGTGCCAGCAGCTTAGCGGAAGTAACAGGCATTGAGCAGTTCTTC; CDR3aa: CASSLAEVTGIEQFF
j_gene: TRBJ1-3; v_gene: TRBV30; abundance: once; d_gene: NA; CDR3nt: TGTGCCTGGAGTCTAGTTCAGATCTCTGGAAACACCATATATTTT; CDR3aa: CAWSLVQISGNTIYF
j_gene: TRBJ2-3; v_gene: TRBV4-3; abundance: NA; d_gene: TRBD1; CDR3nt: TGCGCCAGCAGCCAGGGCCGGGGACAGGGGGCCGATACGCAGTATTTT; CDR3aa: CASSQGRGQGADTQYF
j_gene: TRBJ2-1; v_gene: TRBV29-1; abundance: NA; d_gene: TRBD1; CDR3nt: TGCAGCGTTGAGGGCAGGGGGCGAAATGAGCAGTTCTTC; CDR3aa: CSVEGRGRNEQFF
j_gene: TRBJ2-1; v_gene: TRBV30; abundance: NA; d_gene: NA; CDR3nt: TGTGCCTGGGCCCTAGGGGCGGGGCATAGGGGGAATGAGCAGTTCTTC; CDR3aa: CAWALGAGHRGNEQFF
j_gene: TRBJ2-5; v_gene: TRBV27; abundance: NA; d_gene: TRBD1; CDR3nt: TGTGCCAGCAGTCCCATTAGGGGGACAGGCAATGTTATTGAGACCCAGTACTTC; CDR3aa: CASSPIRGTGNVIETQYF
j_gene: TRBJ1-5; v_gene: TRBV7-2; abundance: NA; d_gene: NA; CDR3nt: TGTGCCAGCAGCTTAATCCAGGGGCCCAATCAGCCCCAGCATTTT; CDR3aa: CASSLIQGPNQPQHF
j_gene: TRBJ1-3; v_gene: TRBV30; abundance: NA; d_gene: NA; CDR3nt: TGTGCCTGGAGCGCAGCGCGACAAAGCTCTGGAAACACCATATATTTT; CDR3aa: CAWSAARQSSGNTIYF
j_gene: TRBJ1-2; v_gene: TRBV23-1; abundance: once; d_gene: NA; CDR3nt: TGCGCCAGCAGTCCCCCCAAGGGGCACGTCCATGGCTACACCTTC; CDR3aa: CASSPPKGHVHGYTF
j_gene: TRBJ1-5; v_gene: TRBV7-9; abundance: NA; d_gene: TRBD1; CDR3nt: TGTGCCAGCAGCTTAACAGGGGTCGGTCAGCCCCAGCATTTT; CDR3aa: CASSLTGVGQPQHF
j_gene: TRBJ1-5; v_gene: TRBV7-2; abundance: NA; d_gene: TRBD1; CDR3nt: TGTGCCAGCAGCCCCGGGACAGGGGTAGGTCAGCCCCAGCATTTT; CDR3aa: CASSPGTGVGQPQHF
j_gene: TRBJ2-7; v_gene: TRBV7-2; abundance: once; d_gene: NA; CDR3nt: TGTGCCAGCAGCTTAGGGCGGGGCTACGAGCAGTACTTC; CDR3aa: CASSLGRGYEQYF
j_gene: TRBJ2-7; v_gene: TRBV30; abundance: NA; d_gene: TRBD1; CDR3nt: TGTGCCTGGACTCTCGGACAGGCCTTGGCCTACGAGCAGTACTTC; CDR3aa: CAWTLGQALAYEQYF
j_gene: TRBJ2-7; v_gene: TRBV29-1; abundance: once; d_gene: TRBD2; CDR3nt: TGCAGCGTGACGACTAGCGGCGGCTCCTACGAGCAGTACTTC; CDR3aa: CSVTTSGGSYEQYF
j_gene: TRBJ1-2; v_gene: TRBV29-1; abundance: NA; d_gene: TRBD1; CDR3nt: TGCAGCGTTGACAGGGGGAATGGCTACACCTTC; CDR3aa: CSVDRGNGYTF
j_gene: TRBJ1-1; v_gene: TRBV7-2; abundance: NA; d_gene: NA; CDR3nt: TGTGCCAGCAGCTTAGGGGCAGCCCTGAACACTGAAGCTTTCTTT; CDR3aa: CASSLGAALNTEAFF
j_gene: TRBJ1-6; v_gene: TRBV2; abundance: NA; d_gene: NA; CDR3nt: TGTGCCAGCAGGGAAAATTCACCCCTCCACTTT; CDR3aa: CASRENSPLHF
j_gene: TRBJ2-5; v_gene: TRBV9; abundance: few; d_gene: NA; CDR3nt: TGTGCCAGCAGCCCGACAGTTGGCGAGACCCAGTACTTC; CDR3aa: CASSPTVGETQYF
j_gene: TRBJ2-3; v_gene: TRBV9; abundance: NA; d_gene: TRBD1; CDR3nt: TGTGCCAGCAGCGCTAATCCGACAGGGGAGTCAGAAGATACGCAGTATTTT; CDR3aa: CASSANPTGESEDTQYF
j_gene: TRBJ2-5; v_gene: TRBV11-2; abundance: NA; d_gene: NA; CDR3nt: TGTGCCAGCACATACCAAGAGACCCAGTACTTC; CDR3aa: CASTYQETQYF
j_gene: TRBJ1-2; v_gene: TRBV29-1; abundance: NA; d_gene: NA; CDR3nt: TGCAGCGTTGTCTTGAACTATGGCTACACCTTC; CDR3aa: CSVVLNYGYTF
j_gene: TRBJ1-1; v_gene: TRBV4-1; abundance: once; d_gene: NA; CDR3nt: TGCGCCAGCAGCCATGGCTTCAGGGAAACTGAAGCTTTCTTT; CDR3aa: CASSHGFRETEAFF
j_gene: TRBJ2-7; v_gene: TRBV5-1; abundance: NA; d_gene: NA; CDR3nt: TGCGCCAGCAGCTTGGGGCAGGGAGGCTACGAGCAGTACTTC; CDR3aa: CASSLGQGGYEQYF
j_gene: TRBJ2-3; v_gene: TRBV28; abundance: NA; d_gene: TRBD2; CDR3nt: TGTGCCAGCAGTTCGAGCGGGAATGGAGATACGCAGTATTTT; CDR3aa: CASSSSGNGDTQYF
j_gene: TRBJ2-6; v_gene: TRBV9; abundance: NA; d_gene: NA; CDR3nt: TGTGCCAGCAGCGTAGATAGCCCCCCTGGGGCCAACGTCCTGACTTTC; CDR3aa: CASSVDSPPGANVLTF
j_gene: TRBJ2-4; v_gene: TRBV9; abundance: NA; d_gene: NA; CDR3nt: TGTGCCAGCAGCGTAGCAGGAAGAACGAGGGACATTCAGTACTTC; CDR3aa: CASSVAGRTRDIQYF
j_gene: TRBJ2-1; v_gene: TRBV14; abundance: NA; d_gene: NA; CDR3nt: TGTGCCAGCAGCCAACTTCAGGTGAACAATGAGCAGTTCTTC; CDR3aa: CASSQLQVNNEQFF
j_gene: TRBJ1-2; v_gene: TRBV29-1; abundance: NA; d_gene: NA; CDR3nt: TGCAGCGTTGGGAGCAGAAACCTGAGGGGCTACACCTTC; CDR3aa: CSVGSRNLRGYTF
j_gene: TRBJ2-5; v_gene: TRBV29-1; abundance: NA; d_gene: NA; CDR3nt: TGCAGCGTTGAATTAACCTGGGCCGAAGAGACCCAGTACTTC; CDR3aa: CSVELTWAEETQYF
j_gene: TRBJ1-3; v_gene: TRBV29-1; abundance: NA; d_gene: NA; CDR3nt: TGCAGCGGGAGCTCTGGAAACACCATATATTTT; CDR3aa: CSGSSGNTIYF
j_gene: TRBJ2-7; v_gene: TRBV25-1; abundance: NA; d_gene: TRBD1; CDR3nt: TGTGCCAGCAGTGACAGGACAGGGGGTTTCGAGCAGTACTTC; CDR3aa: CASSDRTGGFEQYF
j_gene: TRBJ2-7; v_gene: TRBV7-9; abundance: NA; d_gene: TRBD1; CDR3nt: TGTGCCAGCAGCGAAAACCGGGACAGGACTTACGAGCAGTACTTC; CDR3aa: CASSENRDRTYEQYF